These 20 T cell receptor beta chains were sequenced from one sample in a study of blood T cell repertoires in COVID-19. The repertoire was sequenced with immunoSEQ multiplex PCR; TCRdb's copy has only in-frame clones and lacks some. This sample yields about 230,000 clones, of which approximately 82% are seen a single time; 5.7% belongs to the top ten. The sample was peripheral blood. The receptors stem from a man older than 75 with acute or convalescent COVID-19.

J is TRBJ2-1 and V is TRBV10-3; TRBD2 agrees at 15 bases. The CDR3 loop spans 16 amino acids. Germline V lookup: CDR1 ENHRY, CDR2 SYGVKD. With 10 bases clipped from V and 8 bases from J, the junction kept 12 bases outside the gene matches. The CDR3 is CAKRPRTSGGADEQFF. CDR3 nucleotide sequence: TGTGCCAAGAGACCGCGGACTAGCGGGGGGGCCGATGAGCAGTTCTTC.

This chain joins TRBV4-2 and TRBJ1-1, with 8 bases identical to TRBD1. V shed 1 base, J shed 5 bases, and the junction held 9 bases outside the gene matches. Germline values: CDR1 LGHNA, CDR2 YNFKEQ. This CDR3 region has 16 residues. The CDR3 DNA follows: TGTGCCAGCAGCCAAGTCCAAGGACAGGGAAGGACTGAAGCTTTCTTT. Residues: CASSQVQGQGRTEAFF.

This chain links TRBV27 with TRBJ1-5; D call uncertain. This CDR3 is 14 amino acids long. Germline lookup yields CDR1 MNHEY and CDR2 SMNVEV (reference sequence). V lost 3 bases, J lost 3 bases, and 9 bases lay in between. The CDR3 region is CASSFEGINQPQHF. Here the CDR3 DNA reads TGTGCCAGCAGTTTCGAGGGAATCAATCAGCCCCAGCATTTT.

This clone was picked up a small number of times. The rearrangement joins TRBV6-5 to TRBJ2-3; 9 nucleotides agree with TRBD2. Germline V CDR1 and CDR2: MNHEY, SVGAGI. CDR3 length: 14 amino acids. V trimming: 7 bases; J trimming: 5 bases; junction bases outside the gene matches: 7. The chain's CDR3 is CASILAGERDTQYF. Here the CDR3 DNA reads TGTGCCAGCATCTTAGCGGGGGAGAGAGATACGCAGTATTTT.

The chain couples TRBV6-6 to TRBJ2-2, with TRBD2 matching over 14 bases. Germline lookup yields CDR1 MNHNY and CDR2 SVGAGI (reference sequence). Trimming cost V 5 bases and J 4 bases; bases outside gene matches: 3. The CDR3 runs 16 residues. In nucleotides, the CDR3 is TGTGCCAGCAGTGCCGGACTAGCGGGAGGCACCGGGGAGCTGTTTTTT. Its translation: CASSAGLAGGTGELFF.

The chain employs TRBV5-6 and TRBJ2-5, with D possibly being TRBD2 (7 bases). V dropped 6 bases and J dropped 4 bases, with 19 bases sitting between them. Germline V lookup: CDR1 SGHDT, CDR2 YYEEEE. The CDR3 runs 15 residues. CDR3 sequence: CASISKGGARETQYF. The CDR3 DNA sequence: TGTGCCAGCATTTCTAAGGGGGGGGCCAGAGAGACCCAGTACTTC.

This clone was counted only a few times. The CDR3 sequence: CASSSGLAPVYEQYF. For the CDR3, the DNA is TGTGCCAGCAGCTCGGGACTAGCACCTGTTTACGAGCAGTACTTC. The chain uses TRBV14 and TRBJ2-7; 9 nucleotides align to TRBD2. V was clipped by 5 bases and J by 4 bases; unmatched bases: 9. Per the germline V gene, CDR1 is SGHDN and CDR2 is FVKESK. This CDR3 region has 15 residues.

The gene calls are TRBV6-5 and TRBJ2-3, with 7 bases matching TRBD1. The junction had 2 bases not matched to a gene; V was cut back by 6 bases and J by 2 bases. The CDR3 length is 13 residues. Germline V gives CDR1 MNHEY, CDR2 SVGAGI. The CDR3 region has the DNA TGTGCCAGCAGGGGACAGCCCACAGATACGCAGTATTTT. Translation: CASRGQPTDTQYF.

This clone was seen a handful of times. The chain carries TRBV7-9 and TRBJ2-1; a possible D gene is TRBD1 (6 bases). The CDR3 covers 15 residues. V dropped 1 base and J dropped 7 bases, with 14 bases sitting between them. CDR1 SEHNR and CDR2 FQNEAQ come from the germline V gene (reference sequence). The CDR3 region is CASSLGGRFGNEQFF. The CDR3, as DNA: TGTGCCAGCAGCTTAGGGGGGCGATTTGGGAATGAGCAGTTCTTC.

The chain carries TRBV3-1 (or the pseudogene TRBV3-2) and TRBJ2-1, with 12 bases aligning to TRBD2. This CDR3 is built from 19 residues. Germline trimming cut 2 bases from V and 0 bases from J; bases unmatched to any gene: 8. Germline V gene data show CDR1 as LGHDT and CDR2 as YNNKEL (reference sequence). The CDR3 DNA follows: TGTGCCAGCAGCCAAACCGGGACTAGCGGGTTTAGCTCCTACAATGAGCAGTTCTTC. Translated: CASSQTGTSGFSSYNEQFF.

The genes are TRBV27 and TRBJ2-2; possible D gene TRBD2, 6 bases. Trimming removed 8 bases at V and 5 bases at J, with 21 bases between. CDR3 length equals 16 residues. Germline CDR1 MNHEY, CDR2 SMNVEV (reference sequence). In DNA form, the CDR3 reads TGTGCCAGCGGGAGGATTGGGGCGGGAAGAACCGGGGAGCTGTTTTTT. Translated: CASGRIGAGRTGELFF.

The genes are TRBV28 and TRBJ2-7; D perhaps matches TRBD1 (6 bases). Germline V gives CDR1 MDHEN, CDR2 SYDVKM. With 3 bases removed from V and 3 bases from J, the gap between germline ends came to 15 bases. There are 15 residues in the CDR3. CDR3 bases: TGTGCCAGCAGTTTGAGACAGGCTGCCCACTACGAGCAGTACTTC. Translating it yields CASSLRQAAHYEQYF.

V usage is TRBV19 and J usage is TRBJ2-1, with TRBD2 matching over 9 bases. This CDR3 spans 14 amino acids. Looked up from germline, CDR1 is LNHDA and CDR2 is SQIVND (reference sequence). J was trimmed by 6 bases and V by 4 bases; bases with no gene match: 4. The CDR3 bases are TGTGCCAGTAGTAATAGCGGGAGATCCAATGAGCAGTTCTTC. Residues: CASSNSGRSNEQFF. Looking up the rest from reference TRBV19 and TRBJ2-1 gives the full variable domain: DGGITQSPKYLFRKEGQNVTLSCEQNLNHDAMYWYRQDPGQGLRLIYYSQIVNDFQKGDIAEGYSVSREKKESFPLTVTSAQKNPTAFYLCASSNSGRSNEQFFGPGTRLTVL.

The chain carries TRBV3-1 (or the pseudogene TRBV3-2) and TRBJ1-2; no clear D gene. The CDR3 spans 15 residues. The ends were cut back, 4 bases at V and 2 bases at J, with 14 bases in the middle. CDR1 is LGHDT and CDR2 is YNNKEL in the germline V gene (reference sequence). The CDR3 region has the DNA TGTGCCAGCAGCCCCATACCCAGGCCGAACTATGGCTACACCTTC. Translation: CASSPIPRPNYGYTF.

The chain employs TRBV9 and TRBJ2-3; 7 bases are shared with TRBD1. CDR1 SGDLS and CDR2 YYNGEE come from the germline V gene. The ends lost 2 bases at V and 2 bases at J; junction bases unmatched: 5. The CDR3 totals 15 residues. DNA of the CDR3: TGTGCCAGCAGCGTTCGACAGGGACACACAGATACGCAGTATTTT. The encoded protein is CASSVRQGHTDTQYF.

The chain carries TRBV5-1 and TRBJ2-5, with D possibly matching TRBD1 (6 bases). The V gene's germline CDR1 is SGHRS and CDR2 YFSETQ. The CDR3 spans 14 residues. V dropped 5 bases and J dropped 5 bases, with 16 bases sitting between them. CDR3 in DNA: TGCGCCAGCAGGACGACAGGCATCGGGGAGACCCAGTACTTC. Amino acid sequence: CASRTTGIGETQYF.

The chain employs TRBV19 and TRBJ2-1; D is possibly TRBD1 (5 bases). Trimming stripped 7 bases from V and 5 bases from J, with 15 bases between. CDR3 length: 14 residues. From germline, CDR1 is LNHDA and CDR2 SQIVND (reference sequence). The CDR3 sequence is CASMQGYSHNEQFF. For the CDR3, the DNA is TGTGCCAGTATGCAGGGCTATTCTCACAATGAGCAGTTCTTC.

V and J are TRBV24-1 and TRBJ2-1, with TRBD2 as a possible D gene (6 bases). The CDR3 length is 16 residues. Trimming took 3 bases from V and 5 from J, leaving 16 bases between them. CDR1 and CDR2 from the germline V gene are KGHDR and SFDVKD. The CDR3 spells CATSDSRDFPNNEQFF. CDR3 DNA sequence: TGTGCCACCAGTGATAGCCGGGACTTCCCGAACAATGAGCAGTTCTTC.

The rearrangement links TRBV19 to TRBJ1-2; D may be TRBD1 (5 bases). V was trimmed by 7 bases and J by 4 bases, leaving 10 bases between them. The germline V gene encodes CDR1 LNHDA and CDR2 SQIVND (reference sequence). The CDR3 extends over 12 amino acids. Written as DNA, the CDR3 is TGTGCCAGTACCACCAGGGCCTATGGCTACACCTTC. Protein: CASTTRAYGYTF.

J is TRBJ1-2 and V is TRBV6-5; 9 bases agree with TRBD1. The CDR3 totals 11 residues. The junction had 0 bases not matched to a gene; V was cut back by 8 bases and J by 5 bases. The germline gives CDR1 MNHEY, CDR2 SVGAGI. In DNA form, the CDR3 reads TGTGCCAGCGGGACAGGGTATGGCTACACCTTC. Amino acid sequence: CASGTGYGYTF.